This is a list of T cell receptor beta chains from one sample in a study of CD8+ T cells in alopecia areata. Assay: immunoSEQ multiplex PCR; the TCRdb copy retains only in-frame clones and omits some. The table includes around 200,000 clones, roughly 60% detected once. The sample in question was CD4+ T cells sorted from blood, obtained at week 0. These receptors all come from a human donor with alopecia areata. Each CDR3 is given with its conserved first and last residue. D genes are given only for firm matches. Some rows mark clone size as missing; the rest say once, few, many or name a class of expanded clone.

clone_size: -; v_call: TRBV30; d_call: -; j_call: TRBJ2-7; cdr3_nt: TGTGCCTGGAGTGGGAGTTTCGAGCAGTACTTC; cdr3_aa: CAWSGSFEQYF
clone_size: once; v_call: TRBV19; d_call: TRBD1; j_call: TRBJ2-6; cdr3_nt: TGTGCCAGTCATAGACAGGGTCCGCGGGCCAACGTCCTGACTTTC; cdr3_aa: CASHRQGPRANVLTF
clone_size: -; v_call: TRBV25-1; d_call: -; j_call: TRBJ1-2; cdr3_nt: TGTGCCAGCAGTGAATCGGGACCACGAAATAACTATGGCTACACCTTC; cdr3_aa: CASSESGPRNNYGYTF
clone_size: -; v_call: TRBV6-4; d_call: -; j_call: TRBJ2-3; cdr3_nt: TGTGCCAGCATCGACGGATCCATGGGGACAGATACGCAGTATTTT; cdr3_aa: CASIDGSMGTDTQYF
clone_size: few; v_call: TRBV19; d_call: -; j_call: TRBJ1-1; cdr3_nt: TGTGCCAGTAGGCCATGGGGGGTACAGCACACTGAAGCTTTCTTT; cdr3_aa: CASRPWGVQHTEAFF
clone_size: -; v_call: TRBV5-1; d_call: -; j_call: TRBJ2-5; cdr3_nt: TGCGCCAGCAGCCCAACCCAGCCATCTACAGGGACCCAGTACTTC; cdr3_aa: CASSPTQPSTGTQYF
clone_size: few; v_call: TRBV9; d_call: -; j_call: TRBJ2-5; cdr3_nt: TGTGCCAGCAGCGCGACCTCAAACAGGGAGATGACCCAGTACTTC; cdr3_aa: CASSATSNREMTQYF
clone_size: -; v_call: TRBV10-3; d_call: -; j_call: TRBJ1-5; cdr3_nt: TGTGCCATCAGTGAAGGGTTTAATCAGCCCCAGCATTTT; cdr3_aa: CAISEGFNQPQHF
clone_size: -; v_call: TRBV15; d_call: TRBD1; j_call: TRBJ2-5; cdr3_nt: TGTGCCACCAGCAGAGATAGAAAACAGGGGCGGACCCAGTACTTC; cdr3_aa: CATSRDRKQGRTQYF
clone_size: -; v_call: TRBV5-1; d_call: -; j_call: TRBJ2-2; cdr3_nt: TGCGCCAGCAGCCCGACGTACACCGGGGAGCTGTTTTTT; cdr3_aa: CASSPTYTGELFF
clone_size: few; v_call: TRBV11-3; d_call: -; j_call: TRBJ1-6; cdr3_nt: TGTGCCAGCAGCTTAGAGACAGGCAACTCCTATAATTCACCCCTCCACTTT; cdr3_aa: CASSLETGNSYNSPLHF
clone_size: few; v_call: TRBV5-1; d_call: -; j_call: TRBJ1-1; cdr3_nt: TGCGCCAGCAGCTTGGCGGTGAACACTGAAGCTTTCTTT; cdr3_aa: CASSLAVNTEAFF
clone_size: few; v_call: TRBV19; d_call: -; j_call: TRBJ1-5; cdr3_nt: TGTGCCAGTAGTATAACAGGTCTTCAGCCCCAGCATTTT; cdr3_aa: CASSITGLQPQHF
clone_size: -; v_call: TRBV7-2; d_call: -; j_call: TRBJ1-2; cdr3_nt: TGTGCCAGCAGCTTCAGAGGGTATGGCTACACCTTC; cdr3_aa: CASSFRGYGYTF
clone_size: -; v_call: TRBV5-1; d_call: -; j_call: TRBJ2-5; cdr3_nt: TGCGCCAGCAGCCGGGGGGCCCAACCAGAGACCCAGTACTTC; cdr3_aa: CASSRGAQPETQYF
clone_size: -; v_call: TRBV29-1; d_call: TRBD1; j_call: TRBJ1-2; cdr3_nt: TGCAGCGCCCAGGGGGGCGGCTACACCTTC; cdr3_aa: CSAQGGGYTF
clone_size: -; v_call: TRBV13; d_call: TRBD2; j_call: TRBJ2-7; cdr3_nt: TGTGCCAGCAGCTTGGCGGGGGTAGTAGTCGAGCAGTACTTC; cdr3_aa: CASSLAGVVVEQYF
clone_size: -; v_call: TRBV30; d_call: -; j_call: TRBJ1-2; cdr3_nt: TGTGCCTGGAGTGGCCCTCCAAACTACGGCTACACCTTC; cdr3_aa: CAWSGPPNYGYTF
clone_size: once; v_call: TRBV9; d_call: TRBD1; j_call: TRBJ1-2; cdr3_nt: TGTGCCAGCAGCCCGACAGGGGGAAACTATGGCTACACCTTC; cdr3_aa: CASSPTGGNYGYTF
clone_size: -; v_call: TRBV29-1; d_call: -; j_call: TRBJ2-6; cdr3_nt: TGCAGCGTTGAAGATCCCACAGTCTCTGGGGCCAACGTCCTGACTTTC; cdr3_aa: CSVEDPTVSGANVLTF
clone_size: -; v_call: TRBV29-1; d_call: -; j_call: TRBJ1-2; cdr3_nt: TGCAGCGACCTGTCGCGCGGTTATGGCTACACCTTC; cdr3_aa: CSDLSRGYGYTF
clone_size: few; v_call: TRBV5-1; d_call: TRBD1; j_call: TRBJ1-2; cdr3_nt: TGCGCCAGCAGCGGGGGACAGGGAGAAATACGGTATGGCTACACCTTC; cdr3_aa: CASSGGQGEIRYGYTF
clone_size: once; v_call: TRBV4-1; d_call: TRBD1; j_call: TRBJ2-1; cdr3_nt: TGCGCCAGCAGCCAAGTGGACAGGGACAACAATGAGCAGTTCTTC; cdr3_aa: CASSQVDRDNNEQFF
clone_size: -; v_call: TRBV2; d_call: -; j_call: TRBJ2-4; cdr3_nt: TGTGCCAGCAGCAAAGGGGTAGGGGGAAACATTCAGTACTTC; cdr3_aa: CASSKGVGGNIQYF
clone_size: -; v_call: TRBV29-1; d_call: TRBD2; j_call: TRBJ2-5; cdr3_nt: TGCAGCGTTGAAGGACTAGCGGGGAAAGAGACCCAGTACTTC; cdr3_aa: CSVEGLAGKETQYF
clone_size: -; v_call: TRBV2; d_call: TRBD1; j_call: TRBJ1-2; cdr3_nt: TGTGCCAGCAGTGTGGACCTGGGACAGGGGGCGGGGACCTTC; cdr3_aa: CASSVDLGQGAGTF
clone_size: few; v_call: TRBV6-5; d_call: TRBD2; j_call: TRBJ2-5; cdr3_nt: TGTGCCAGCAGACTGATGCCTAGCGGGGCTGAGACCCAGTACTTC; cdr3_aa: CASRLMPSGAETQYF
clone_size: -; v_call: TRBV7-3; d_call: TRBD2; j_call: TRBJ2-5; cdr3_nt: TGTGCCAGCAGCCAGGGTACTAGCGGACAAGAGACCCAGTACTTC; cdr3_aa: CASSQGTSGQETQYF
clone_size: -; v_call: TRBV30; d_call: -; j_call: TRBJ1-2; cdr3_nt: TGTGCCTGGAATCTGAATAATGGCTACACCTTC; cdr3_aa: CAWNLNNGYTF
clone_size: -; v_call: TRBV7-2; d_call: -; j_call: TRBJ1-2; cdr3_nt: TGTGCCAGCAGCTTAGCCCCGGGGGTTGGCTACACCTTC; cdr3_aa: CASSLAPGVGYTF
clone_size: -; v_call: TRBV29-1; d_call: TRBD1; j_call: TRBJ2-7; cdr3_nt: TGCAGCGTAGCTACAGGGGGCCCCCAATACGAGCAGTACTTC; cdr3_aa: CSVATGGPQYEQYF
clone_size: -; v_call: TRBV10-3; d_call: TRBD1; j_call: TRBJ1-1; cdr3_nt: TGTGCCATCAGAGATCGGACAGGAAACACTGAAGCTTTCTTT; cdr3_aa: CAIRDRTGNTEAFF
clone_size: -; v_call: TRBV5-1; d_call: -; j_call: TRBJ2-5; cdr3_nt: TGCGCCAGCAGCCCGAGGACAGAAGAGACCCAGTACTTC; cdr3_aa: CASSPRTEETQYF
clone_size: -; v_call: TRBV19; d_call: -; j_call: TRBJ1-5; cdr3_nt: TGTGCCAGTAGTATTCTAGACGGGAATCAGCCCCAGCATTTT; cdr3_aa: CASSILDGNQPQHF
clone_size: few; v_call: TRBV7-8; d_call: TRBD2; j_call: TRBJ2-1; cdr3_nt: TGTGCCAGCAGCTTAGAGGGACTAGCAATCCATGAGCAGTTCTTC; cdr3_aa: CASSLEGLAIHEQFF
clone_size: -; v_call: TRBV29-1; d_call: -; j_call: TRBJ1-1; cdr3_nt: TGCAGCGTTGAACGGGACATGAACACTGAAGCTTTCTTT; cdr3_aa: CSVERDMNTEAFF
clone_size: -; v_call: TRBV30; d_call: -; j_call: TRBJ2-3; cdr3_nt: TGTGCCTGGTCACAGGTTGCTAGCACAGATACGCAGTATTTT; cdr3_aa: CAWSQVASTDTQYF
clone_size: -; v_call: TRBV5-1; d_call: -; j_call: TRBJ2-7; cdr3_nt: TGCGCCAGCAGCTCCCTTGACTCGATCTACGAGCAGTACTTC; cdr3_aa: CASSSLDSIYEQYF
clone_size: -; v_call: TRBV7-9; d_call: -; j_call: TRBJ1-2; cdr3_nt: TGTGCCAGCAGCTTAGCCCAACGGTTATATGGCTACACCTTC; cdr3_aa: CASSLAQRLYGYTF
clone_size: few; v_call: TRBV5-6; d_call: -; j_call: TRBJ1-2; cdr3_nt: TGTGCCAGCAAGAACAGATTGCCCTATGGCTACACCTTC; cdr3_aa: CASKNRLPYGYTF
clone_size: -; v_call: TRBV29-1; d_call: -; j_call: TRBJ1-1; cdr3_nt: TGCAGCGTTATGAACACTGAAGCTTTCTTT; cdr3_aa: CSVMNTEAFF
clone_size: -; v_call: TRBV19; d_call: -; j_call: TRBJ1-1; cdr3_nt: TGTGCCAGTAGGACACCCCAAAGGAACACTGAAGCTTTCTTT; cdr3_aa: CASRTPQRNTEAFF
clone_size: -; v_call: TRBV30; d_call: -; j_call: TRBJ1-6; cdr3_nt: TGTGCCTGGAGTGACAGTTCACCCCTCCACTTT; cdr3_aa: CAWSDSSPLHF
clone_size: many; v_call: TRBV7-9; d_call: -; j_call: TRBJ2-7; cdr3_nt: TGTGCCAGCAGCTTGCACGACTACGAGCAGTACTTC; cdr3_aa: CASSLHDYEQYF
clone_size: -; v_call: TRBV7-2; d_call: -; j_call: TRBJ2-7; cdr3_nt: TGTGCCAGCAGCTGGTTAGGGGTCGGTGAGCAGTACTTC; cdr3_aa: CASSWLGVGEQYF
clone_size: few; v_call: TRBV9; d_call: -; j_call: TRBJ1-1; cdr3_nt: TGTGCCAGCAGCGTAGACTCCTCGGGGACTGAAGCTTTCTTT; cdr3_aa: CASSVDSSGTEAFF
clone_size: -; v_call: TRBV10-3; d_call: -; j_call: TRBJ1-1; cdr3_nt: TGTGCCAGCAGTTCCCAGGGGCAGAACACTGAAGCTTTCTTT; cdr3_aa: CASSSQGQNTEAFF
clone_size: -; v_call: TRBV7-2; d_call: -; j_call: TRBJ2-1; cdr3_nt: TGTGCCAGCAGCTTAGCGGGAAGAGGCAATGAGCAGTTCTTC; cdr3_aa: CASSLAGRGNEQFF
clone_size: -; v_call: TRBV29-1; d_call: -; j_call: TRBJ1-2; cdr3_nt: TGCAGCGTCTCCACCAGCAACTATGGCTACACCTTC; cdr3_aa: CSVSTSNYGYTF
clone_size: -; v_call: TRBV7-2; d_call: -; j_call: TRBJ2-7; cdr3_nt: TGTGCCAGCAGCTTAGGGGGAAAATACGAGCAGTACTTC; cdr3_aa: CASSLGGKYEQYF
clone_size: -; v_call: TRBV9; d_call: TRBD2; j_call: TRBJ2-3; cdr3_nt: TGTGCCAGCGGATCCGGGACTAGCCATGATACGCAGTATTTT; cdr3_aa: CASGSGTSHDTQYF
clone_size: medium-sized; v_call: TRBV11-2; d_call: TRBD2; j_call: TRBJ2-1; cdr3_nt: TGTGCCAGCAGCTTTAGCGGGGCGTCCTACAATGAGCAGTTCTTC; cdr3_aa: CASSFSGASYNEQFF
clone_size: -; v_call: TRBV30; d_call: -; j_call: TRBJ2-7; cdr3_nt: TGTGCCTGGACCAAACACCCCACTACGGGGGAGCAGTACTTC; cdr3_aa: CAWTKHPTTGEQYF